The 26 T cell receptor beta chains given below trace back to one sample, sequenced in a study of somatic mutations in cytotoxic T cells in rheumatoid arthritis. Method: immunoSEQ multiplex PCR; TCRdb's copy keeps in-frame clones and lacks some. Here the sample spans under 5,500 clones, roughly three quarters being singletons. Source material: CD8+ T cells sorted from blood. The receptor source for this set is a man between 65 and 85 years old with rheumatoid arthritis.

In this sample, this clone is large. The chain links TRBV19 to TRBJ1-2; 8 nucleotides match TRBD1. Germline V gives CDR1 LNHDA, CDR2 SQIVND (reference sequence). V trimming: 5 bases; J trimming: 1 base; junction bases outside the gene matches: 12. The CDR3 consists of 17 residues. The CDR3 spells CASSVYRQGAVNYGYTF. Written as DNA, the CDR3 is TGTGCCAGTAGTGTCTACCGGCAGGGGGCCGTTAACTATGGCTACACCTTC.

This clone was observed once. The CDR3 DNA reads as TGTGCCAGCAGTACAGGGGTACTATTAGGCAATGAGCAGTTCTTC. Its protein is CASSTGVLLGNEQFF. The chain joins TRBV27 to TRBJ2-1; 7 bases are a match to TRBD1. Germline V gene lookup returns CDR1 MNHEY and CDR2 SMNVEV (reference sequence). After removal of 5 bases from V and 6 bases from J, the junction contained 10 bases not matched to a gene. CDR3 length equals 15 residues.

The rearrangement uses TRBV2 and TRBJ2-5, with 7 bases fitting TRBD2. Trimming cost V 6 bases and J 6 bases; bases outside gene matches: 13. Per germline, CDR1 SNHLY and CDR2 FYNNEI. CDR3 length equals 15 residues. CDR3 region: CASRERGDPRQTQYF. The CDR3, as DNA: TGTGCCAGCAGGGAGCGGGGAGATCCTCGGCAGACCCAGTACTTC.

Only one count was recorded for this clone. The genes are TRBV27 and TRBJ2-7, with D possibly matching TRBD1 (6 bases). The CDR3 consists of 13 residues. V gave up 6 bases and J gave up 4 bases, with 13 bases separating them. Germline-derived CDR1 and CDR2 are MNHEY and SMNVEV (reference sequence). CDR3 sequence reads: CASSPTGIYEQYF. The CDR3 nucleotides are TGTGCCAGCAGCCCGACAGGAATATACGAGCAGTACTTC.

This chain joins TRBV7-6 and TRBJ2-1; a possible D gene is TRBD2 (6 bases). The CDR3 spans 16 residues. Trimming took 4 bases from V and 1 from J, leaving 14 bases between them. Germline V CDR1 and CDR2: SGHVS, FNYEAQ. CDR3 in amino acids: CASSSLVGGSYNEQFF. The CDR3 DNA follows: TGTGCCAGCAGCTCCCTCGTGGGGGGATCCTACAATGAGCAGTTCTTC.

The V and J genes are TRBV6-1 and TRBJ2-7, with TRBD1 matching 9 bases. Looked up from germline, CDR1 is MNHNS and CDR2 is SASEGT. The CDR3 contains 15 residues. V shed 5 bases and J 0 bases; nucleotides not matched to a gene: 5. This chain's CDR3 is CASSTGTGTSYEQYF. The CDR3 bases are TGTGCCAGCAGTACCGGGACAGGGACCTCCTACGAGCAGTACTTC.

This clone showed up just once. This chain joins TRBV10-1 and TRBJ1-2; D is possibly TRBD1 (6 bases). With 2 bases removed from V and 3 bases from J, the gap between germline ends came to 22 bases. Germline V lookup: CDR1 WNHNN, CDR2 SYGVQD (reference sequence). CDR3 size: 18 residues. The CDR3 DNA is TGCGCCAGCAGTGAGCCGAAGGCCAGGGGAAAATGGGACTATGGCTACACCTTC. Its protein product is CASSEPKARGKWDYGYTF.

This sequence joins TRBV6-5 and TRBJ1-2; no definite D call. Germline V lookup: CDR1 MNHEY, CDR2 SVGAGI. This CDR3 is 13 amino acids long. V was pared by 5 bases and J by 3 bases, with 10 bases between. The CDR3, as DNA: TGTGCCAGCAGTCCCGGGGTTTACTATGGCTACACCTTC. Translated, it gives CASSPGVYYGYTF.

Concerning this clone: Other DNA sequences in the sample encode the same CDR3. The rearrangement joins TRBV9 to TRBJ2-7; no definite D call. Looked up from germline, CDR1 is SGDLS and CDR2 is YYNGEE. V lost 0 bases and J lost 0, with 7 bases in between. This CDR3 region has 14 residues. The CDR3 here is CASSVVPSSYEQYF. CDR3 nucleotides: TGTGCCAGCAGCGTAGTGCCTAGCTCCTACGAGCAGTACTTC.

This clone is a singleton in its sample. The rearrangement joins TRBV5-4 to TRBJ1-2; TRBD1 matches 7 bases. V lost 4 bases to trimming and J lost 8 bases; unmatched junction nucleotides: 5. CDR3 length: 12 amino acids. Germline-derived CDR1 and CDR2 are SGHNT and YYREEE (reference sequence). In DNA form, the CDR3 reads TGTGCCAGCAGCCTCGGGACAGTGGGCTACACCTTC. It encodes CASSLGTVGYTF.

The CDR3 region is CASRTGVGEAFF. CDR3 coding DNA: TGTGCCAGCAGGACAGGGGTAGGTGAAGCTTTCTTT. The chain carries TRBV28 and TRBJ1-1, with 8 bases aligning to TRBD1. Unmatched junction bases numbered 4, after V lost 6 bases and J lost 7 bases. The V gene's germline CDR1 is MDHEN and CDR2 SYDVKM. The CDR3 runs 12 residues.

V is TRBV27 and J is TRBJ2-1; the D gene is possibly TRBD2 (6 bases). Germline V gives CDR1 MNHEY, CDR2 SMNVEV (reference sequence). The CDR3 totals 15 residues. The V gene lost 8 bases and the J gene lost 2 bases, with 16 bases spanning the gap. The CDR3 DNA reads TGTGCCAGCGCCCCCCAAACTAGCCCCTACAATGAGCAGTTCTTC. This gives the protein CASAPQTSPYNEQFF.

The J gene is TRBJ2-7, the V gene TRBV7-9; D may be TRBD1 (6 bases). The CDR3 is 15 residues long. V was trimmed by 5 bases and J by 4 bases, leaving 18 bases between them. Germline values: CDR1 SEHNR, CDR2 FQNEAQ (reference sequence). Here the CDR3 DNA reads TGTGCCAGCAGCCCCCCTGTGGCAGGGGCGTACGAGCAGTACTTC. Residues: CASSPPVAGAYEQYF.

This clone was detected only a few times. The CDR3 spells CASSEAERGGETQYF. Here the CDR3 DNA reads TGTGCCAGCAGTGAAGCGGAGCGGGGGGGGGAGACCCAGTACTTC. V gene TRBV6-1 combines with J gene TRBJ2-5, with 10 nucleotides matching TRBD2. In germline, CDR1 is MNHNS, CDR2 SASEGT. The V and J ends lost 0 bases and 5 bases, in that order; junction bases with no gene match: 3. The CDR3 spans 15 residues.

V usage is TRBV5-1 and J usage is TRBJ1-1, with D unresolved. This CDR3 region has 13 residues. The V gene lost 2 bases and the J gene lost 6 bases, with 11 bases spanning the gap. CDR1 SGHRS and CDR2 YFSETQ come from the germline V gene. CDR3 sequence (DNA): TGCGCCAGCAGCTTCGCGATTAACGCTGAAGCTTTCTTT. Amino acid sequence: CASSFAINAEAFF.

The rearrangement links TRBV7-9 to TRBJ2-5; the D gene is possibly TRBD2 (6 bases). This CDR3 region has 16 residues. CDR1 SEHNR and CDR2 FQNEAQ come from the germline V gene (reference sequence). The V gene lost 4 bases and the J gene lost 3 bases, with 18 bases spanning the gap. CDR3 loop: CASSSPLEGPEETQYF. CDR3 nucleotide sequence: TGTGCCAGCAGCTCACCCCTGGAGGGGCCAGAAGAGACCCAGTACTTC.

A single count supports this clone. V and J are TRBV6-1 and TRBJ2-1; D might be TRBD2 (5 bases). Trimming left V 4 bases short and J 4 bases short, with 14 bases between. This CDR3 is 15 amino acids long. CDR1 and CDR2 from the germline V gene are MNHNS and SASEGT. The CDR3 is CASSGEWELYNEQFF. In DNA form, the CDR3 reads TGTGCCAGCAGTGGCGAATGGGAGCTTTACAATGAGCAGTTCTTC.

This chain connects TRBV5-1 to TRBJ2-1; D call uncertain. V lost 7 bases, J lost 2 bases, and 13 bases lay in between. The germline CDR1 and CDR2 sequences are SGHRS and YFSETQ. This CDR3 spans 14 amino acids. CDR3 residues: CASSSPLAYNEQFF. Written as DNA, the CDR3 is TGCGCCAGCTCCTCACCACTGGCCTACAATGAGCAGTTCTTC.

This chain joins TRBV6-1 and TRBJ2-7; 14 nucleotides match TRBD2. CDR3 size: 15 residues. Germline V gene sequence: CDR1 MNHNS, CDR2 SASEGT. After removal of 3 bases from V and 4 bases from J, the junction contained 2 bases not matched to a gene. DNA of the CDR3: TGTGCCAGCAGTGACGGACTAGCGGGAGGTTACGAGCAGTACTTC. Amino acid sequence: CASSDGLAGGYEQYF.

The rearrangement uses TRBV7-3 and TRBJ2-7; TRBD2 matches 9 bases. Trimming took 1 base from V and 4 from J; bases not matched to a gene: 2. CDR3 length equals 14 residues. Germline assignment: CDR1 SGHTA and CDR2 FQGTGA. Here the CDR3 reads CASSLSSGRYEQYF. In nucleotides, the CDR3 is TGTGCCAGCAGCTTAAGTAGCGGGAGATACGAGCAGTACTTC.

The V call is TRBV5-1, the J call TRBJ2-1, with 9 bases identical to TRBD2. Germline V gene data show CDR1 as SGHRS and CDR2 as YFSETQ. This CDR3 contains 13 residues. J lost 8 bases, V lost 5 bases, and 5 bases had no gene match. CDR3 residues: CASRRREGHEQFF. CDR3 in DNA: TGCGCCAGCAGGCGGCGGGAGGGGCATGAGCAGTTCTTC.

The V call is TRBV13, the J call TRBJ2-1, with 10 nucleotides matching TRBD2. The CDR3 is made up of 16 amino acids. Trimming took 5 bases from V and 5 from J; bases not matched to a gene: 9. From germline, CDR1 is PRHDT and CDR2 FYEKMQ (reference sequence). CDR3 residues: CASSGGLLAGDNEQFF. Here the CDR3 DNA reads TGTGCCAGCAGCGGGGGCCTTCTAGCGGGGGACAATGAGCAGTTCTTC.

This chain connects TRBV19 to TRBJ2-1, with 11 positions matching TRBD1. J was trimmed by 5 bases and V by 6 bases; bases with no gene match: 6. Germline CDR1 is LNHDA and CDR2 is SQIVND (reference sequence). There are 15 residues in the CDR3. The CDR3 loop reads CASSTGTGGHNEQFF. The CDR3 DNA follows: TGTGCCAGTAGCACCGGGACAGGGGGACACAATGAGCAGTTCTTC.

CDR3 in DNA: TGTGCCAGCAGCGTATCTGGACTAGCGGGGGTGCGCACCGGGGAGCTGTTTTTT. Amino acid sequence: CASSVSGLAGVRTGELFF. This chain connects TRBV9 to TRBJ2-2; 13 nucleotides line up with TRBD2. The CDR3 loop spans 18 amino acids. The germline V gene has CDR1 SGDLS and CDR2 YYNGEE. V lost 1 base, J lost 4 bases, and 7 bases stayed unmatched.

The V call is TRBV7-9, the J call TRBJ2-7, with a possible D match to TRBD2 (7 bases). CDR1 SEHNR and CDR2 FQNEAQ come from the germline V gene (reference sequence). V lost 1 base and J 0 bases, leaving 13 bases between the germline ends. The CDR3 runs to 16 residues. CDR3 in DNA: TGTGCCAGCAGCTTAGGGGGGGGCCCAATCTCCTACGAGCAGTACTTC. It encodes CASSLGGGPISYEQYF.

The chain employs TRBV27 and TRBJ1-2, with unresolved D. Per germline, CDR1 MNHEY and CDR2 SMNVEV (reference sequence). Trimming left V 7 bases short and J 4 bases short, with 13 bases between. The CDR3 contains 13 residues. The CDR3 loop reads CASTGEGTYGYTF. The CDR3 bases are TGTGCCAGCACCGGAGAAGGAACCTATGGCTACACCTTC.